This T cell receptor (beta chain) was captured in a study of blood T cell repertoires in COVID-19. Authors' analysis steps: Estimated nucleated cell counts came from reference gene primer amplification. Sequenced by immunoSEQ multiplex PCR; TCRdb stores in-frame clones only, minus some. V and J calls and clone size are those listed in that table; D and trimming were worked out from the DNA. The repertoire has 70,000 or so clones, approximately 90% of them found once; the top ten carry about 5.1%. This clone was seen just once. Germline CDR1 MGHRA, CDR2 YSYEKL. The CDR3 extends over 14 amino acids. V trimming: 8 bases; J trimming: 6 bases; junction bases outside the gene matches: 8.

The chain recombines TRBV4-1 with TRBJ1-4, with 8 bases matching TRBD1. What was sequenced was peripheral blood. The sequence was obtained from a woman between 18 and 29 years old with acute or convalescent COVID-19. CDR3 coding DNA: TGCGCCAGCTCCGTCAGGGGGCTCGATGAAAAACTGTTTTTT. Translating it yields CASSVRGLDEKLFF.